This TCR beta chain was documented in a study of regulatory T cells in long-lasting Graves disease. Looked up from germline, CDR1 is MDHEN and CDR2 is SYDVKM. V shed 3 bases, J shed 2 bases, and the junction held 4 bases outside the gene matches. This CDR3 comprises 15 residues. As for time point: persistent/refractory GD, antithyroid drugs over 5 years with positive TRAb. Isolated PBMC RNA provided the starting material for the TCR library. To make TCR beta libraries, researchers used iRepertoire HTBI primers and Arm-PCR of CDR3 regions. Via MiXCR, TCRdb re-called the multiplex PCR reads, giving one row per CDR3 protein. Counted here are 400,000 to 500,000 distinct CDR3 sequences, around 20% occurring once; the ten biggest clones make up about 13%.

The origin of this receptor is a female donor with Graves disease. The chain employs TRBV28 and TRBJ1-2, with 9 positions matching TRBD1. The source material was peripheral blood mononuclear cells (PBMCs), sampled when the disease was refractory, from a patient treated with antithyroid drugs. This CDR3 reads CASSFIGQGNYGYTF. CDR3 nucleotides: TGTGCCAGCAGTTTTATCGGACAGGGGAACTATGGCTACACCTTC.